These 23 T cell receptor beta chains originate from one sample sequenced in a study of blood T cells in healthy people across ages. Through a sample-barcoded 5' primer and a J-beta primer mix, a second PCR was run for roughly 6 to 12 cycles. A single record per CDR3 protein comes from TCRdb applying MiXCR to the 5' RACE reads. The table lists about a million distinct CDR3 sequences, approximately 38% of them singletons. Sequences were obtained from blood. Receptor source: a man younger than 35 in good health.

This clonotype was seen only a few times. This chain joins TRBV6-5 and TRBJ1-1; D ambiguous. Looked up from germline, CDR1 is MNHEY and CDR2 is SVGAGI. Trimming removed 2 bases from V and 5 bases from J, with 15 bases in between. There are 15 residues in the CDR3. The CDR3 loop reads CASSYSINPNTEAFF. The CDR3 nucleotides read TGTGCCAGCAGTTACAGTATAAACCCTAATACTGAAGCTTTCTTT.

The chain couples TRBV7-8 to TRBJ2-2; D might be TRBD1 or TRBD2, each matching 5 bases. Germline values: CDR1 SGHVS, CDR2 FQNEAQ. CDR3 length equals 17 residues. Deletions cut 4 bases from V and 3 bases from J, with 18 bases between. CDR3 amino acids: CASSSSRGAPYTGELFF. CDR3 coding DNA: TGTGCCAGCAGCTCTAGCAGAGGGGCCCCTTACACCGGGGAGCTGTTTTTT.

V usage is TRBV12-3 or TRBV12-4 and J usage is TRBJ2-7; 8 nucleotides agree with TRBD2. This CDR3 contains 15 residues. The V gene end was trimmed by 7 bases and the J gene end by 0 bases; junction bases not matched to a gene: 8. This chain's CDR3 is CASKADGTSSYEQYF. CDR3 bases: TGTGCCAGCAAAGCTGACGGGACTAGCTCCTACGAGCAGTACTTC.

The chain carries TRBV20-1 and TRBJ2-3, with 7 bases aligning to TRBD1. The V gene's germline CDR1 is DFQATT and CDR2 SNEGSKA (reference sequence). Trimming took 6 bases from V and 3 from J; bases not matched to a gene: 6. The CDR3 runs 13 residues. The CDR3 bases are TGCAGTGCCCCTAGGGACAGTACAGATACGCAGTATTTT. This codes for CSAPRDSTDTQYF.

This clonotype was observed a handful of times. V is TRBV4-3 and J is TRBJ2-1, with 9 nucleotides matching TRBD2. The germline gives CDR1 LGHNA, CDR2 YSLEER. This CDR3 is built from 16 residues. Trimming removed 0 bases from V and 4 bases from J; junction bases left unmatched: 4. The CDR3 sequence: CASSQDLAGVYNEQFF. The CDR3 DNA sequence: TGCGCCAGCAGCCAAGATTTAGCGGGGGTTTACAATGAGCAGTTCTTC.

In this sample, this clonotype turned up a few times. This CDR3 is CASSVARTGNYGYTF. The DNA for the CDR3 is TGTGCCAGCAGCGTAGCCCGTACAGGGAATTATGGCTACACCTTC. The rearrangement links TRBV9 to TRBJ1-2; D may be TRBD1 (6 bases). The CDR3 spans 15 residues. Per the germline V gene, CDR1 is SGDLS and CDR2 is YYNGEE. V was pared by 0 bases and J by 5 bases, with 14 bases between. Full variable domain (remainder filled in from reference TRBV9 and TRBJ1-2): DSGVTQTPKHLITATGQRVTLRCSPRSGDLSVYWYQQSLDQGLQFLIQYYNGEERAKGNILERFSAQQFPDLHSELNLSSLELGDSALYFCASSVARTGNYGYTFGSGTRLTVV.

The chain couples TRBV7-7 to TRBJ2-3; D is unclear. The germline V gene has CDR1 SSHAT and CDR2 FNYEAQ (reference sequence). The CDR3 spans 16 residues. Trimming pared 1 base from V and 2 bases from J, leaving 13 bases between. CDR3 in DNA: TGTGCCAGCAGCTTAGGGTCAGACCTTTACACAGATACGCAGTATTTT. Translating gives CASSLGSDLYTDTQYF.

This clonotype was seen a few times. The chain recombines TRBV20-1 with TRBJ1-4; 9 bases line up with TRBD1. The junction had 6 bases not matched to a gene; V was cut back by 2 bases and J by 8 bases. CDR1 is DFQATT and CDR2 is SNEGSKA in the germline V gene (reference sequence). The CDR3 covers 14 residues. CDR3 region: CSARRGQGKEKLFF. CDR3 nucleotides: TGCAGTGCTAGACGCGGACAGGGGAAGGAAAAACTGTTTTTT.

This rearrangement joins TRBV7-2 to TRBJ2-3, with no clear D. V lost 5 bases, J lost 4 bases, and 13 bases lay in between. In germline, CDR1 is SGHTA, CDR2 FQGNSA. This CDR3 spans 14 amino acids. The CDR3 is CASSQKGVADTQYF. For the CDR3, the DNA is TGTGCCAGCAGCCAGAAAGGCGTGGCAGATACGCAGTATTTT.

This clonotype was detected many times. CDR3 coding DNA: TGCAGCGTTGATAGGGACAGCCCTGGCGAGACCCAGTACTTC. Protein sequence: CSVDRDSPGETQYF. The chain combines TRBV29-1 with TRBJ2-5, with 7 bases matching TRBD1. Germline CDR1 is SQVTM and CDR2 is ANQGSEA. The CDR3 is 14 amino acids. V lost 3 bases, J lost 5 bases, and 9 bases stayed unmatched.

This clonotype was counted between two and nine times. The chain carries TRBV7-2 and TRBJ2-5; the D gene is possibly TRBD2 (5 bases). Trimming pared 1 base from V and 3 bases from J, leaving 9 bases between. The CDR3 loop spans 14 amino acids. Germline V gene data show CDR1 as SGHTA and CDR2 as FQGNSA. CDR3 loop: CASSLGGFEETQYF. For the CDR3, the DNA is TGTGCCAGCAGCTTAGGCGGGTTTGAAGAGACCCAGTACTTC.

The rearrangement uses TRBV7-2 and TRBJ1-2; no clear D gene. V was cut by 5 bases and J by 2 bases, with 12 bases left in between. The germline CDR1 and CDR2 sequences are SGHTA and FQGNSA. This CDR3 comprises 14 residues. The CDR3 is CASSLRQDNYGYTF. Written as DNA, the CDR3 is TGTGCCAGCAGCCTCCGGCAGGACAACTATGGCTACACCTTC.

The J gene is TRBJ2-5, the V gene TRBV27; D unresolved. This CDR3 comprises 17 residues. Germline V gene sequence: CDR1 MNHEY, CDR2 SMNVEV (reference sequence). Trimming shortened V by 4 bases and J by 1 base, and 19 bases separated the two germline ends. The CDR3, as DNA: TGTGCCAGCAGTTCCCTCTTGCCAAACTGGGCCCAAGAGACCCAGTACTTC. It encodes CASSSLLPNWAQETQYF.

As regards this clonotype: One base away lies a much larger clone, so this may be a sequencing read error. This chain joins TRBV4-2 and TRBJ1-2; D may be TRBD1 (6 bases). This CDR3 comprises 15 residues. Germline lookup yields CDR1 LGHNA and CDR2 YNFKEQ. The CDR3 spells CASSQATGANYDYTF. The CDR3 DNA reads TGTGCCAGCAGCCAAGCGACAGGAGCTAACTATGACTACACCTTC.

Only one count was recorded for this clonotype. This chain connects TRBV25-1 to TRBJ1-4; D remains ambiguous. This CDR3 contains 12 residues. Germline V CDR1 and CDR2: MGHDK, SYGVNS. V was pared by 9 bases and J by 8 bases, with 13 bases between. The CDR3 region has the DNA TGTGCCAGTGAGAGGGATAACGAAAAACTGTTTTTT. Encoded protein: CASERDNEKLFF.

Notes on this clonotype: A much larger clone is a single base away; this may be a read error. The rearrangement uses TRBV16 and TRBJ2-7; D is unclear. The CDR3 sequence is 17 residues long. Trimming pared 4 bases from V and 3 bases from J, leaving 22 bases between. Germline V gene sequence: CDR1 KGHSY, CDR2 FQNENV. This CDR3 reads CASSLLQRPTPYYEQYF. In nucleotides, the CDR3 is TGTGCCAGCAGCCTTCTACAACGGCCAACACCTTACTACGAGCAGTACTTC. The whole variable domain, filled in from reference TRBV16 and TRBJ2-7, reads GEEVAQTPKHLVRGEGQKAKLYCAPIKGHSYVFWYQQVLKNEFKFLISFQNENVFDETGMPKERFSAKCLPNSPCSLEIQATKLEDSAVYFCASSLLQRPTPYYEQYFGPGTRLTVT.

V and J are TRBV27 and TRBJ1-2, with D possibly TRBD1 on 5 matching bases. This CDR3 has 15 residues. Per germline, CDR1 MNHEY and CDR2 SMNVEV (reference sequence). The V gene lost 5 bases and the J gene lost 4 bases, with 17 bases spanning the gap. This chain's CDR3 is CASSVTPGGVYGYTF. The DNA for the CDR3 is TGTGCCAGCAGTGTGACACCCGGGGGGGTCTATGGCTACACCTTC.

This clonotype turned up a few times. The chain recombines TRBV20-1 with TRBJ1-4; possibly TRBD1 for D (5 bases). V gave up 6 bases and J gave up 0 bases, with 14 bases separating them. The CDR3 length is 15 residues. CDR1 is DFQATT, CDR2 SNEGSKA, per germline (reference sequence). The CDR3 loop reads CSATTATATNEKLFF. The DNA of the CDR3 is TGCAGTGCAACGACAGCAACTGCAACTAATGAAAAACTGTTTTTT.

The J gene is TRBJ1-3, the V gene TRBV12-3 or TRBV12-4; 8 positions agree with TRBD1. The junction had 6 bases not matched to a gene; V was cut back by 5 bases and J by 0 bases. The CDR3 loop spans 16 amino acids. The CDR3 coding sequence is TGTGCCAGCAGTGCCGGACAGGGTTACTCTGGAAACACCATATATTTT. It encodes CASSAGQGYSGNTIYF.

The J gene is TRBJ2-3, the V gene TRBV12-3 or TRBV12-4; D unresolved. V was clipped by 6 bases and J by 2 bases, with 15 bases between them. The CDR3 is made up of 15 amino acids. Here the CDR3 DNA reads TGTGCCAGCAGCCTAGGTATCGGTCTCACAGATACGCAGTATTTT. It translates to CASSLGIGLTDTQYF.

This rearrangement joins TRBV29-1 to TRBJ2-7; no reliable D call. Germline CDR1 and CDR2: SQVTM and ANQGSEA. This CDR3 contains 14 residues. The V end was cut by 0 bases, the J end by 0 bases, with 9 bases between. In DNA, the CDR3 is TGCAGCGTTGAAGAACCGGGTAGCTCCTACGAGCAGTACTTC. Translating gives CSVEEPGSSYEQYF.

This clonotype was counted a few times. The chain's CDR3 is CASSLGGGVTEAFF. Written as DNA, the CDR3 is TGTGCCAGCAGTTTAGGGGGTGGGGTCACTGAAGCTTTCTTT. This chain links TRBV12-3 or TRBV12-4 with TRBJ1-1, with D unresolved. The CDR3 totals 14 residues. The V end was cut by 1 base, the J end by 4 bases, with 10 bases between.

This clonotype was picked up a small number of times. This chain joins TRBV27 and TRBJ1-2; D call uncertain. The length of the CDR3 is 12 residues. In germline, CDR1 is MNHEY, CDR2 SMNVEV (reference sequence). V was pared by 6 bases and J by 8 bases, with 13 bases between. CDR3 loop: CASRATVAGYTF. The CDR3 DNA sequence: TGTGCCAGCAGAGCTACAGTGGCCGGCTACACCTTC.